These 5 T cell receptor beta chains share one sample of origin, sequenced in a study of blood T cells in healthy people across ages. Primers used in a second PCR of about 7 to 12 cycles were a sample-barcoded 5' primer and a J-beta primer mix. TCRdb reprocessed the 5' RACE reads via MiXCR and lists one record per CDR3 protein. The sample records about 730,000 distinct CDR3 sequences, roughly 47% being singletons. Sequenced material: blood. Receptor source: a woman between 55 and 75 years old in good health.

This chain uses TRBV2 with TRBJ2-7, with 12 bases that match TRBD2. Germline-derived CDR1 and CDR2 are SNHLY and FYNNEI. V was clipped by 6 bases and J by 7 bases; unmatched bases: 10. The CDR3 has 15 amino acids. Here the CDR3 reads CASRPLAGGPNEQYF. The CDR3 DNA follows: TGTGCCAGCAGGCCCCTAGCGGGAGGGCCGAATGAGCAGTACTTC. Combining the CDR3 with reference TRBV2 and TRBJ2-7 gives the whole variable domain EPEVTQTPSHQVTQMGQEVILRCVPISNHLYFYWYRQILGQKVEFLVSFYNNEISEKSEIFDDQFSVERPDGSNFTLKIRSTKLEDSAMYFCASRPLAGGPNEQYFGPGTRLTVT.

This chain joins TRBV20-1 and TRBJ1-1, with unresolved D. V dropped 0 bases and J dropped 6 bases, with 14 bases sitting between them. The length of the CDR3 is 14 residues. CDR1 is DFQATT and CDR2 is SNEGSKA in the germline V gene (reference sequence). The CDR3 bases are TGCAGTGCTAGAGAGGCGACTCCGAGGGCTGAAGCTTTCTTT. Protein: CSAREATPRAEAFF.

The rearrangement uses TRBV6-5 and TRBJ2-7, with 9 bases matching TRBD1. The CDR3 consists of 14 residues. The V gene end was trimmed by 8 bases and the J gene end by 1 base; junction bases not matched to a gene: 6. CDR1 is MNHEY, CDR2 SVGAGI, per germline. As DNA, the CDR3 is TGTGCCAGCTGCTGCGGGACAGGGTCCTACGAGCAGTACTTC. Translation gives CASCCGTGSYEQYF.

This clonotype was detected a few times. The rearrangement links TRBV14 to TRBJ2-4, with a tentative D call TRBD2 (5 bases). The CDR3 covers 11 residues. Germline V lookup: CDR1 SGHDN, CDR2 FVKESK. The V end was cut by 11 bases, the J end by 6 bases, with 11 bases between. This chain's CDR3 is CAGRLGNIQYF. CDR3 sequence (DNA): TGTGCCGGGAGATTGGGAAACATTCAGTACTTC.

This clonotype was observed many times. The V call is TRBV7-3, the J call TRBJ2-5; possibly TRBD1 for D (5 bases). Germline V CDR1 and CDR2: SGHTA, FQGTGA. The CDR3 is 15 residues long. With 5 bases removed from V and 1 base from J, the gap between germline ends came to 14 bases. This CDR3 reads CASSIRASGQETQYF. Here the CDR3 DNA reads TGTGCCAGCAGCATCAGGGCCTCTGGCCAAGAGACCCAGTACTTC.